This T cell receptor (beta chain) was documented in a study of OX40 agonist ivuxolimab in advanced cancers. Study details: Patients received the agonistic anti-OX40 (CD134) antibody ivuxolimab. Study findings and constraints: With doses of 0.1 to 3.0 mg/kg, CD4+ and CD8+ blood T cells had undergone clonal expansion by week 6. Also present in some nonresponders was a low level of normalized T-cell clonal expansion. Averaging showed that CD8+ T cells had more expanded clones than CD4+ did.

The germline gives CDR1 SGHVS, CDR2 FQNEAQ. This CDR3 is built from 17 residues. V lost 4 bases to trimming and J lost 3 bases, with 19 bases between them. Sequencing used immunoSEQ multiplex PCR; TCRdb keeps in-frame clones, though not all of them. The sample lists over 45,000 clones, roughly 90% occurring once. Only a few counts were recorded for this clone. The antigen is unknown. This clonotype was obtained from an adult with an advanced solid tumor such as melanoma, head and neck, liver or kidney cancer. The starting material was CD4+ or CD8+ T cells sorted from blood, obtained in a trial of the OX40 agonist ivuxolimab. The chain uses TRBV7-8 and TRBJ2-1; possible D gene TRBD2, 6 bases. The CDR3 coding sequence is TGTGCCAGCAGCTCAGGTAGAAGCGGGCTCTACTACAATGAGCAGTTCTTC. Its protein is CASSSGRSGLYYNEQFF.